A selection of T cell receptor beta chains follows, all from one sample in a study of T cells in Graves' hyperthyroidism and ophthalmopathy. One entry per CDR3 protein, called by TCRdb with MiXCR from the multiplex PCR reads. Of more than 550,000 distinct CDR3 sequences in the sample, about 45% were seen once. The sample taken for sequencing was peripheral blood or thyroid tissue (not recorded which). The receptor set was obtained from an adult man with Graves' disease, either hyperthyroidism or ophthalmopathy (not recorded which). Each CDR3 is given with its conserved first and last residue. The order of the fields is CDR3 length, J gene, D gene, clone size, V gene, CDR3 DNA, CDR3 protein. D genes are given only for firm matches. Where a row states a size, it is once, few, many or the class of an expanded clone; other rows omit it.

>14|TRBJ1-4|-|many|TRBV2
TGTGCCAGCAGGGATTGGAGAACTAATGAAAAACTGTTTTTT
CASRDWRTNEKLFF
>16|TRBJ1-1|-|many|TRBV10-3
TGTGCCATCAGTGGCGCCTCGGGACGAATGAACACTGAAGCTTTCTTT
CAISGASGRMNTEAFF
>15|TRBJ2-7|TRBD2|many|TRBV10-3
TGTGCCATCAGCCCGGGACTAGCGGGAGTGGGCGAGCAGTACTTC
CAISPGLAGVGEQYF
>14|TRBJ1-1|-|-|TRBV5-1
TGCGCCAGCAGCTTGGCCGCCCGACGGACTGAAGCTTTCTTT
CASSLAARRTEAFF
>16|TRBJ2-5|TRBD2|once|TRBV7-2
TGTGCCAGCAGCTTAGTGTCGACTAGCGGGAGTGTGACCCAGTACTTC
CASSLVSTSGSVTQYF
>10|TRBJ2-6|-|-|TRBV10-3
TGTGCCATCAGTGTGCCTGGACGGACTTTC
CAISVPGRTF
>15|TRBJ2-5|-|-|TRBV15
TGTGCCACCAGCAGAGAGGACCGGCAGCAAGAGACCCAGTACTTC
CATSREDRQQETQYF
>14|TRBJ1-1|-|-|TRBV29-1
TGCAGCGCCAGCGACCGGACAAGGGTGACTGAAGCTTTCTTT
CSASDRTRVTEAFF
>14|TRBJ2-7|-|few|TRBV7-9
TGTGCCAGCAGCCACACCGACACACTCTACGAGCAGTACTTC
CASSHTDTLYEQYF
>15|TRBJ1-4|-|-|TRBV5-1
TGCGCCAGCAGCTTGGGGGGACATGGTAATGAAAAACTGTTTTTT
CASSLGGHGNEKLFF
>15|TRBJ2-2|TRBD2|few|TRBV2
TGTGCCAGCAGTGGGCGGGGGGAAAACACCGGGGAGCTGTTTTTT
CASSGRGENTGELFF
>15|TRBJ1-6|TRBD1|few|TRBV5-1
TGCGCCACCCGCAGACAGGGGAACGATAATTCACCCCTCCACTTT
CATRRQGNDNSPLHF
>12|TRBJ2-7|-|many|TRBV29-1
TGCAGCGTCCAAGGGGAAGTCCACGAGCAGTACTTC
CSVQGEVHEQYF
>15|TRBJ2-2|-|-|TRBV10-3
TGTGCCATCAAGACCGACGGAGATGGGATCGGGGAGCTGTTTTTT
CAIKTDGDGIGELFF
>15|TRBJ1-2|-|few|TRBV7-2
TGTGCCAGCAGCCCCACCGGGACAACCTTCTATGGCTACACCTTC
CASSPTGTTFYGYTF